The 14 T cell receptor beta chains below were found in one sample sequenced in a study of response to subunit inactivated influenza vaccine. A single record per CDR3 protein comes from TCRdb applying MiXCR to the RT-PCR reads. The data contain about 530,000 distinct CDR3 sequences, 12% of them singletons. The sample in question was PBMCs from blood, obtained on the day of vaccination. These receptors all come from a man aged 50 to 59 who received an inactivated influenza vaccine.

The sample holds a few counts of this clonotype. The chain employs TRBV20-1 and TRBJ2-3; TRBD1 might be the D (5 bases). Looked up from germline, CDR1 is DFQATT and CDR2 is SNEGSKA (reference sequence). This CDR3 has 13 amino acids. V lost 6 bases and J lost 4, with 14 bases in between. CDR3 region: CSAQPGKPDTQYF. The CDR3 coding sequence is TGCAGTGCCCAGCCAGGGAAACCAGATACGCAGTATTTT.

The chain is built from TRBV6-1 and TRBJ1-5, with TRBD1 identical over 8 bases. The CDR3 is 16 residues long. The germline V gene has CDR1 MNHNS and CDR2 SASEGT. V shed 6 bases and J 3 bases; nucleotides not matched to a gene: 10. DNA of the CDR3: TGTGCCAGCAGAAGAGGACAGGGAGGAAACAATCAGCCCCAGCATTTT. This sequence encodes CASRRGQGGNNQPQHF.

In this sample, this clonotype turned up many times. The gene calls are TRBV12-3 or TRBV12-4 and TRBJ2-2, with D perhaps being TRBD1 or TRBD2 (6 bases each). The V end lost 6 bases, the J end lost 13 bases, and 15 bases lay between the germline ends. This CDR3 is 12 amino acids long. This CDR3 reads CASSLDGGALFF. DNA for the CDR3: TGTGCCAGCAGCCTAGACGGGGGCGCGCTGTTTTTT.

This clonotype was detected only a few times. The chain has TRBV4-3 and TRBJ2-1; D is unclear. Germline CDR1 LGHNA, CDR2 YSLEER. Trimming left V 0 bases short and J 0 bases short, with 9 bases between. This CDR3 is built from 16 residues. The CDR3 here is CASSQDDVSSYNEQFF. CDR3 DNA sequence: TGCGCCAGCAGCCAAGATGACGTTAGCTCCTACAATGAGCAGTTCTTC.

The chain is built from TRBV3-1 and TRBJ2-1, with D possibly called TRBD1 or TRBD2 (5 bases each). This CDR3 is 16 amino acids long. Germline CDR1 LGHDT, CDR2 YNNKEL (reference sequence). V lost 6 bases to trimming and J lost 5 bases, with 20 bases between them. In nucleotides, the CDR3 is TGTGCCAGCAGGTTGACCGGGACCCTCTCTAACAATGAGCAGTTCTTC. Encoded protein: CASRLTGTLSNNEQFF.

This clonotype was seen a few times. The gene calls are TRBV29-1 and TRBJ2-5; 10 bases align to TRBD1. The ends lost 8 bases at V and 4 bases at J; junction bases unmatched: 22. Germline V lookup: CDR1 SQVTM, CDR2 ANQGSEA. The CDR3 covers 18 residues. CDR3 protein: CSPEIWGTGARGPETQYF. The CDR3, as DNA: TGCAGCCCCGAAATTTGGGGGACAGGGGCTAGGGGCCCAGAGACCCAGTACTTC.

This rearrangement joins TRBV5-1 to TRBJ2-3, with TRBD2 identical over 7 bases. Trimming at V came to 4 bases and at J to 6 bases, leaving 5 bases not matched to a gene. The length of the CDR3 is 13 residues. Germline V gene sequence: CDR1 SGHRS, CDR2 YFSETQ. The CDR3 sequence: CASSPTSVDTQYF. CDR3 coding DNA: TGCGCCAGCAGCCCTACTAGCGTCGATACGCAGTATTTT.

Many counts were recorded for this clonotype. The chain is built from TRBV29-1 and TRBJ2-3; 9 positions agree with TRBD2. The germline V gene encodes CDR1 SQVTM and CDR2 ANQGSEA. This CDR3 spans 13 amino acids. V lost 7 bases, J lost 0 bases, and 2 bases stayed unmatched. This chain's CDR3 is CSAGLASTDTQYF. Here the CDR3 DNA reads TGCAGCGCGGGACTAGCAAGCACAGATACGCAGTATTTT.

In its sample, this clonotype was seen a few times. V and J are TRBV7-2 and TRBJ2-3; D not resolved. The CDR3 runs 16 residues. Germline CDR1 is SGHTA and CDR2 is FQGNSA. Between the trimmed V and J ends, which lost 2 bases and 6 bases, there was a span of 18 bases. This chain's CDR3 is CASSLTGWRKGDTQYF. In DNA, the CDR3 is TGTGCCAGCAGCTTAACGGGTTGGCGGAAAGGGGATACGCAGTATTTT.

This clonotype was counted many times. The V call is TRBV7-8, the J call TRBJ2-3, with D possibly TRBD2 on 5 matching bases. CDR3 size: 17 residues. The V gene's germline CDR1 is SGHVS and CDR2 FQNEAQ. V dropped 6 bases and J dropped 5 bases, with 24 bases sitting between them. For the CDR3, the DNA is TGTGCCAGCAGTCCTCGAGGGCTGAGGGAAGTTGGAGATACGCAGTATTTT. Protein product: CASSPRGLREVGDTQYF.

The table lists this clonotype with many counts. The V gene is TRBV20-1, the J gene TRBJ2-7, with 7 bases aligning to TRBD2. Germline CDR1 reads DFQATT; CDR2 reads SNEGSKA (reference sequence). CDR3 length equals 13 residues. The ends lost 4 bases at V and 3 bases at J; junction bases unmatched: 6. CDR3 sequence: CSANTGGYYEQYF. The CDR3 region has the DNA TGCAGTGCTAACACCGGGGGGTACTACGAGCAGTACTTC.

This clonotype has more than one count but fewer than ten. The chain uses TRBV7-2 and TRBJ2-3; 7 nucleotides match TRBD2. Trimming removed 1 base from V and 5 bases from J; junction bases left unmatched: 6. The CDR3 runs 15 residues. Germline CDR1 reads SGHTA; CDR2 reads FQGNSA. CDR3 region: CASSLGREKRDTQYF. CDR3 DNA: TGTGCCAGCAGCTTAGGGCGGGAGAAGAGAGATACGCAGTATTTT.

The chain has TRBV5-1 and TRBJ2-1; D not resolved. V was cut by 0 bases and J by 5 bases, with 15 bases left in between. CDR1 is SGHRS and CDR2 is YFSETQ in the germline V gene. The CDR3 has 16 amino acids. The CDR3, as DNA: TGCGCCAGCAGCTTGGAGGTCTTTGGTGGGAACAATGAGCAGTTCTTC. It translates to CASSLEVFGGNNEQFF.

This clonotype was counted at least ten times. This chain connects TRBV30 to TRBJ2-3; TRBD2 aligns across 10 bases. The V and J ends lost 2 bases and 4 bases, in that order; junction bases with no gene match: 9. This CDR3 is 16 amino acids long. Germline CDR1 and CDR2: GTSNPN and SVGIG (reference sequence). CDR3 loop: CAWSIGLAVWADTQYF. In DNA form, the CDR3 reads TGTGCCTGGAGTATAGGACTAGCGGTTTGGGCAGATACGCAGTATTTT.